This record looks at one T cell receptor (beta chain) sequence and its context. The CDR3 has 18 residues. Germline lookup yields CDR1 LGHNA and CDR2 YSLEER. Trimming cost V 4 bases and J 4 bases, with 25 bases left between them. This sample is part of a study of response to subunit inactivated influenza vaccine. From the RT-PCR reads, TCRdb called clonotypes with MiXCR, one entry per CDR3 protein. The top ten hold about 29% of the sample, which has 150,000 to 200,000 distinct CDR3 sequences, less than 15% seen once. This sample also belongs to another study, concerning T cells expressing NK-cell markers. That paper adds: Generation of TCR beta cDNA was performed by 5'RACE template switching incorporating UMIs.

The rearrangement uses TRBV4-3 and TRBJ1-1; weak D call: TRBD1 (6 bases). Sequences were derived from CD8+ T cells sorted from PBMCs, sampled 12 days after vaccination. The TCR was taken from a man aged 45-60 years who received an inactivated influenza vaccine. The CDR3 DNA sequence: TGCGCCAGCAGCCCAGGTCTTATCCTCTCGACAGGTGGCACTGAAGCTTTCTTT. Protein sequence: CASSPGLILSTGGTEAFF.